This TCR beta chain stems from a study of T-cell memory formation after mild COVID-19. The CDR3 has 13 residues. Germline V gene lookup returns CDR1 SQVTM and CDR2 ANQGSEA. Trimming left V 3 bases short and J 2 bases short, with 8 bases between. Using its own MiXCR run on the 5' RACE reads, TCRdb lists one record per CDR3 protein. This sample has about 300,000 distinct CDR3 sequences, with approximately 19% found just once. Study-wide results and caveats: Pre-infection memory showed some responding clones, and this suggested that cross-reactive memory joined.

This clonotype was counted a few times. Its antigen is still unknown. The specimen sequenced was PBMCs or a T cell subset sorted from them (not recorded which). The gene calls are TRBV29-1 and TRBJ2-1; perhaps D is TRBD1 or TRBD2 (6 bases each). This sequence was found in a man aged 18 to 30 who had mild COVID-19 (a few samples of this study predate the infection). Cell type and time point are not known. The CDR3 protein is CSVDRGPYNEQFF. The CDR3 DNA is TGCAGCGTTGATCGGGGGCCCTACAATGAGCAGTTCTTC.